This T cell receptor beta chain was observed in a study of OX40 agonist ivuxolimab in advanced cancers. In terms of the full investigation: Ivuxolimab, which targeted the costimulatory receptor OX40 (CD134), was an agonistic, fully human IgG2 monoclonal antibody. Partial responses occurred in three dose-escalation patients: two with cutaneous melanoma and one with hepatocellular carcinoma. The dose-escalation cohort was around 83% male with a mean age of around 62 years, ranging from 23 to 79. Of the approximately 54 patients in dose escalation, some 19 had hepatocellular carcinoma, about 15 had melanoma, 9 had renal cell carcinoma and 9 had head and neck cancer. Prior anti-PD-1, anti-PD-L1 or anti-CTLA-4 therapy was permitted, and approximately 39% of dose-escalation patients had received checkpoint inhibitors. Peripheral TCRbeta sequencing was intended to test whether TCR sequence diversity was altered and clonal T-cell expansion was caused by ivuxolimab. The paper reports the monotherapy dose-escalation portion (N = 52 patients) of the phase I ivuxolimab trial. Intravenous ivuxolimab was administered to patients every 2 weeks at six dose levels: 0.01, 0.1, 0.3, 1.5, 3 and 10 mg/kg. On the study overall, not on this receptor specifically: In the 0.1-3.0 mg/kg groups, partial responders were among the patients with the lowest normalized peripheral clonal expansion, particularly in CD8+ T cells. Clonal expansion of both CD4+ and CD8+ blood T cells was observed from baseline to week 6 at doses 0.1 to 3.0 mg/kg. After ivuxolimab, more expanded clones were found on average in CD8+ T cells than in CD4+ T cells. Which antigens the clonally expanded peripheral T cells were specific for was not determined. Low levels of normalized T-cell clonal expansion were also seen in some patients who did not respond.

For sequencing of the TCRbeta CDR3 region, genomic DNA was extracted from the sorted cells. The immunoSEQ Assay was used for sequencing of TCRbeta CDR3 regions. Held by TCRdb, this immuneACCESS table contains in-frame sequences only and omits some clones. Under half of the omission traces to an unresolved V gene where checked; the cause of the rest is unknown. Here the sample has fewer than 85,000 clones; 90% to 95% occur a single time. The ten largest clones add up to roughly 0.4% of the sample. Patients with a history of autoimmune disease or receiving systemic immunosuppression were excluded from the trial. Peripheral blood for TCR sequencing was collected from all dose cohorts at baseline, on cycle 4 day 1, and on cycle 7 day 1. Samples came from an open-label, multicenter, first-in-human phase I dose-escalation trial of ivuxolimab. Adults with locally advanced or metastatic head and neck squamous cell, hepatocellular, melanoma or renal cell carcinoma were enrolled in the trial. CD4+ and CD8+ T cells were sorted separately from peripheral blood before TCR sequencing.

Measured from the cysteine to the phenylalanine, the CDR3 is 15 residues long. Of all the DNA, just the CDR3 is kept, 45 bases in frame from base 1. The germline V gene (reference sequence) sets CDR1 to GTSNPN and CDR2 to SVGIG. V was cut back by 1 base and J by 5 bases, leaving a gap of 18 bases between them. Notes on this clone: The clone's antigen remains unknown. Per-base quality was not reported, and no clone a single base away is much larger than it.

The rearranged segments are TRBV30 and TRBJ2-7; there is no confident call for the D gene. The receptor's source is an adult with an advanced solid tumor such as melanoma, head and neck, liver or kidney cancer. The starting material was CD4+ or CD8+ T cells sorted from blood, obtained in a trial of the OX40 agonist ivuxolimab. The CDR3 region reads CAWSASGDWANEQYF. The sequence in DNA is TGTGCCTGGAGTGCTTCTGGGGATTGGGCAAACGAGCAGTACTTC.